These 18 T cell receptor beta chains were all obtained from the same sample, sequenced in a study of PD-1 blockade in classical Hodgkin lymphoma. Using immunoSEQ multiplex PCR, the repertoire was profiled, and TCRdb retains in-frame clones only, with some absent. The sample shows 66,000 or so clones, 71% of them seen only once. The patients all showed relapse after autologous stem cell transplantation, while their brentuximab vedotin exposure varied. The material sequenced was peripheral blood mononuclear cells (PBMCs), taken before the second cycle of nivolumab. These receptor sequences come from a human donor with classical Hodgkin lymphoma.

This chain joins TRBV4-1 and TRBJ1-2, with D possibly being TRBD1 (5 bases). V lost 7 bases, J lost 4 bases, and 22 bases lay in between. The CDR3 spans 16 residues. Germline V gene data show CDR1 as MGHRA and CDR2 as YSYEKL. Here the CDR3 reads CASTITPRQGSYGYTF. CDR3 nucleotides: TGCGCCAGCACCATCACCCCTAGGCAGGGTAGCTATGGCTACACCTTC.

The chain carries TRBV28 and TRBJ1-2; a weak D match, TRBD1 (6 bases). This CDR3 comprises 14 residues. Trimming pared 7 bases from V and 5 bases from J, leaving 17 bases between. Germline CDR1 and CDR2: MDHEN and SYDVKM. In DNA, the CDR3 is TGTGCCAGCATCCCATTGACAGGCATTTATGGCTACACCTTC. It yields the protein CASIPLTGIYGYTF.

The V and J genes are TRBV19 and TRBJ2-2; the match to TRBD1 covers 7 bases. From germline, CDR1 is LNHDA and CDR2 SQIVND (reference sequence). CDR3 length: 14 amino acids. J lost 2 bases, V lost 6 bases, and 3 bases had no gene match. CDR3 region: CASSGTANTGELFF. CDR3 bases: TGTGCCAGTAGCGGGACAGCAAACACCGGGGAGCTGTTTTTT.

The chain carries TRBV19 and TRBJ1-2, with 12 nucleotides matching TRBD1. The CDR3 is 19 amino acids. V lost 3 bases, J lost 2 bases, and 13 bases stayed unmatched. Germline lookup yields CDR1 LNHDA and CDR2 SQIVND (reference sequence). In nucleotides, the CDR3 is TGTGCCAGTAGTATTGGAGGCGGGACAGGGGGCTTCTTCAACTATGGCTACACCTTC. It specifies CASSIGGGTGGFFNYGYTF.

The chain uses TRBV5-6 and TRBJ1-4; 7 bases line up with TRBD1. The germline V gene has CDR1 SGHDT and CDR2 YYEEEE. V was clipped by 4 bases and J by 1 base; unmatched bases: 4. The CDR3 covers 15 residues. The CDR3 bases are TGTGCCAGCAGCGGTACAGGGGTAACTAATGAAAAACTGTTTTTT. It translates to CASSGTGVTNEKLFF.

This clone appeared once. J is TRBJ1-1 and V is TRBV4-1, with D maybe TRBD1 (5 bases). Deletions cut 5 bases from V and 1 base from J, with 14 bases between. Germline CDR1 MGHRA, CDR2 YSYEKL. CDR3 length equals 15 residues. CDR3 amino acids: CASSTTTERNTEAFF. Here the CDR3 DNA reads TGCGCCAGCAGCACCACGACAGAGAGGAACACTGAAGCTTTCTTT.

CDR3 in amino acids: CASRGTVNQPQHF. CDR3 bases: TGTGCCAGCAGGGGGACCGTAAATCAGCCCCAGCATTTT. The chain has TRBV2 and TRBJ1-5, with D maybe TRBD1 (5 bases). The germline gives CDR1 SNHLY, CDR2 FYNNEI. Trimming cost V 6 bases and J 4 bases, with 10 bases left between them. The CDR3 spans 13 residues.

The gene calls are TRBV6-5 and TRBJ2-3; TRBD1 is a possible D gene (5 bases). With 3 bases removed from V and 2 bases from J, the gap between germline ends came to 15 bases. The germline gives CDR1 MNHEY, CDR2 SVGAGI. The CDR3 totals 16 residues. CDR3: CASSYWTSQDTDTQYF. The DNA of the CDR3 is TGTGCCAGCAGTTATTGGACATCCCAGGACACAGATACGCAGTATTTT.

The genes are TRBV9 and TRBJ2-7, with D possibly TRBD2 on 6 matching bases. The germline gives CDR1 SGDLS, CDR2 YYNGEE. The CDR3 is made up of 13 amino acids. Trimming left V 0 bases short and J 3 bases short, with 7 bases between. The CDR3 DNA follows: TGTGCCAGCAGCGTAGGGGGGGACTACGAGCAGTACTTC. Translation: CASSVGGDYEQYF.

V is TRBV2 and J is TRBJ1-2; 9 bases match TRBD1. The CDR3 contains 23 residues. Trimming took 5 bases from V and 4 from J; bases not matched to a gene: 32. Per the germline V gene, CDR1 is SNHLY and CDR2 is FYNNEI. CDR3 nucleotides: TGTGCCAGCAGTACCCCGGGACAGGGTCCTCCTATGGCTACACCCCGGTCCTCCTATGGCTACACCTTC. It is translated as CASSTPGQGPPMATPRSSYGYTF. The variable domain in full, completed from reference TRBV2 and TRBJ1-2, reads EPEVTQTPSHQVTQMGQEVILRCVPISNHLYFYWYRQILGQKVEFLVSFYNNEISEKSEIFDDQFSVERPDGSNFTLKIRSTKLEDSAMYFCASSTPGQGPPMATPRSSYGYTFGSGTRLTVV.

CDR3 nucleotide sequence: TGTGCCAGCACCCCGCGGGACTTTTCCTACGAGCAGTACTTC. The encoded protein is CASTPRDFSYEQYF. The chain links TRBV28 to TRBJ2-7; TRBD2 is a possible D gene (6 bases). The germline CDR1 and CDR2 sequences are MDHEN and SYDVKM. V shed 7 bases and J shed 1 base, with 14 bases lying between them. The CDR3 consists of 14 residues.

The chain combines TRBV21-1 with TRBJ1-4; the table's TRBD1 call for D was not verified on the DNA. TRBV21-1 is marked as a pseudogene. The length of the CDR3 is 16 residues. The chain's CDR3 is CASSSCPGQGGEKLFF. The CDR3 DNA reads as TGTGCCAGCAGCTCCTGCCCCGGACAGGGGGGTGAAAAACTGTTTTTT.

The chain carries TRBV5-4 and TRBJ1-2; no definite D call. This CDR3 is built from 13 residues. Germline-derived CDR1 and CDR2 are SGHNT and YYREEE (reference sequence). With 4 bases removed from V and 8 bases from J, the gap between germline ends came to 15 bases. CDR3 sequence (DNA): TGTGCCAGCAGCCTCGACCTCCTGGGAGGCTACACCTTC. As protein: CASSLDLLGGYTF.

In its sample, this clone was seen a few times. The chain couples TRBV4-2 to TRBJ1-2; D is unresolved. Trimming took 0 bases from V and 3 from J, leaving 5 bases between them. The germline gives CDR1 LGHNA, CDR2 YNFKEQ. The CDR3 has 13 residues. The CDR3 DNA reads TGTGCCAGCAGCCAAGAGAGGGACTATGGCTACACCTTC. This gives the protein CASSQERDYGYTF.

This chain connects TRBV5-6 to TRBJ1-2, with 9 bases that match TRBD1. Looked up from germline, CDR1 is SGHDT and CDR2 is YYEEEE. The CDR3 runs 14 residues. V gave up 1 base and J gave up 6 bases; unmatched junction bases: 4. CDR3 protein: CASSLSGTGNGYTF. DNA of the CDR3: TGTGCCAGCAGCTTGTCCGGGACAGGGAATGGCTACACCTTC.

This chain connects TRBV19 to TRBJ2-7, with 8 positions matching TRBD1. Germline trimming cut 3 bases from V and 7 bases from J; bases unmatched to any gene: 8. The CDR3 loop spans 14 amino acids. Per the germline V gene, CDR1 is LNHDA and CDR2 is SQIVND (reference sequence). This CDR3 reads CASSMRQGAGEQYF. The CDR3 region has the DNA TGTGCCAGTAGTATGAGGCAGGGGGCTGGAGAGCAGTACTTC.

This clone was seen more than once but under ten times. V gene TRBV6-1 combines with J gene TRBJ1-3; 7 bases agree with TRBD1. Trimming took 4 bases from V and 1 from J; bases not matched to a gene: 4. The length of the CDR3 is 15 residues. Per the germline V gene, CDR1 is MNHNS and CDR2 is SASEGT. The CDR3: CASSGETGSGNTIYF. The CDR3 DNA reads as TGTGCCAGCAGTGGGGAGACAGGGTCTGGAAACACCATATATTTT.

This clone showed up just once. The chain recombines TRBV5-4 with TRBJ2-5; D could derive from TRBD1 or TRBD2 (6 bases each). Germline assignment: CDR1 SGHNT and CDR2 YYREEE (reference sequence). The CDR3 sequence is 14 residues long. V was shortened by 3 bases and J by 1 base, with 10 bases between the two germline ends. CDR3 bases: TGTGCCAGCAGCTGGGGGGCTATCCAAGAGACCCAGTACTTC. This codes for CASSWGAIQETQYF.